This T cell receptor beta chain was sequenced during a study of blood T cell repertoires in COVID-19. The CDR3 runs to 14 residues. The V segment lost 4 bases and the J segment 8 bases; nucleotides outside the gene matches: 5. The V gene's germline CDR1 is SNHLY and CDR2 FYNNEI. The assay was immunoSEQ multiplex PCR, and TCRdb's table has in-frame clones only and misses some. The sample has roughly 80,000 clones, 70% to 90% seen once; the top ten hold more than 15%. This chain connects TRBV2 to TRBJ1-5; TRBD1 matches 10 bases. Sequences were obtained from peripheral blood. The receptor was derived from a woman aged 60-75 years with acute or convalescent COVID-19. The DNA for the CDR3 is TGTGCCAGCAGTGTGACAGGGGGCGTGGAGCCCCAGCATTTT. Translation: CASSVTGGVEPQHF.